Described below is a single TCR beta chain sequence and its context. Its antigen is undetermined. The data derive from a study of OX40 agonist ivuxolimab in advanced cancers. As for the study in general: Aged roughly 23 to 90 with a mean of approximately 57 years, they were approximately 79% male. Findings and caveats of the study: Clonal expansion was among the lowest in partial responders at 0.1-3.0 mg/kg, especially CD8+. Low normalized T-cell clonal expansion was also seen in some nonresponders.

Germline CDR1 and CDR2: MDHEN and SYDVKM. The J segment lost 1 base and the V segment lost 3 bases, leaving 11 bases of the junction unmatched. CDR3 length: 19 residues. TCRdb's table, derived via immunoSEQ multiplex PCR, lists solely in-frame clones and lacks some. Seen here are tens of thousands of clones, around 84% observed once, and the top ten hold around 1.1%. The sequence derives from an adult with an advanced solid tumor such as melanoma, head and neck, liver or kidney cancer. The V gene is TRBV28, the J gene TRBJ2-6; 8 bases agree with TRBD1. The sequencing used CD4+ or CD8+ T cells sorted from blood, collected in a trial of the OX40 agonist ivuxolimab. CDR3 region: CASSFYGRGRKSGANVLTF. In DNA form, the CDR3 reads TGTGCCAGCAGTTTTTATGGCAGGGGGCGAAAGTCTGGGGCCAACGTCCTGACTTTC.